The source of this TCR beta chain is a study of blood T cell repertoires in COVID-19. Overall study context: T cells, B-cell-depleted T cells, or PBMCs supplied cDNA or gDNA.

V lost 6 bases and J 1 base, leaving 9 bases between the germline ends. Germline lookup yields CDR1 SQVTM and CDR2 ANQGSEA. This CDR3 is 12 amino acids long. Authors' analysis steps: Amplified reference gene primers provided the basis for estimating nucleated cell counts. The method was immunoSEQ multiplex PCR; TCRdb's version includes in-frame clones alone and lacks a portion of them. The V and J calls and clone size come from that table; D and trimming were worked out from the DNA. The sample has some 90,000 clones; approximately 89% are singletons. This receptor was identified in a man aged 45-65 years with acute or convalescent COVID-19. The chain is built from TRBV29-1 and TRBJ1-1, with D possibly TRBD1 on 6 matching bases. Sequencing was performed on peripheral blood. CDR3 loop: CSVEQGNTEAFF. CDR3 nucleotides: TGCAGCGTGGAACAGGGGAACACTGAAGCTTTCTTT.